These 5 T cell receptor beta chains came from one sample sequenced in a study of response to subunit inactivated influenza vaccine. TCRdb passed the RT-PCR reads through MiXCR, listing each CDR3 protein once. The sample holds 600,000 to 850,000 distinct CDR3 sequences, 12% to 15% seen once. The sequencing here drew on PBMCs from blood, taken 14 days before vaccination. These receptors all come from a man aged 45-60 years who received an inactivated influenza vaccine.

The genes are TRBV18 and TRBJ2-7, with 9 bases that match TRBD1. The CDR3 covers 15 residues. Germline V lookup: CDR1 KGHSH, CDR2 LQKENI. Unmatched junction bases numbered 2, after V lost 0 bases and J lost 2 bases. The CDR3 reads CASSPPGDRAYEQYF. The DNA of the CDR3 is TGTGCCAGCTCACCACCGGGGGACAGGGCCTACGAGCAGTACTTC.

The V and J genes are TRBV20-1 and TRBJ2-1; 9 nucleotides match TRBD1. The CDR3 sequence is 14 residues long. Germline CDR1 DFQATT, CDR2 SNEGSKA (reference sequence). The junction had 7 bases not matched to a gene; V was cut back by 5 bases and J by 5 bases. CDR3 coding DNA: TGCAGTGCTTACCGGGACAGGGTCGACAATGAGCAGTTCTTC. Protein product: CSAYRDRVDNEQFF.

DNA for the CDR3: TGCAGTGCTAGAGATTTAACGGTTTACGAGCAGTACTTC. As protein: CSARDLTVYEQYF. This rearrangement joins TRBV20-1 to TRBJ2-7; D remains ambiguous. This CDR3 comprises 13 residues. From germline, CDR1 is DFQATT and CDR2 SNEGSKA (reference sequence). V was clipped by 0 bases and J by 4 bases, with 10 bases between them.

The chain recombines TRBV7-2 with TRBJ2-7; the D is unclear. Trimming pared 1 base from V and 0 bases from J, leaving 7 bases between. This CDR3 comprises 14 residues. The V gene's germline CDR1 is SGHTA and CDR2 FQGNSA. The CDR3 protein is CASSLGHTSYEQYF. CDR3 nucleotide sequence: TGTGCCAGCAGCTTAGGTCACACCTCCTACGAGCAGTACTTC.

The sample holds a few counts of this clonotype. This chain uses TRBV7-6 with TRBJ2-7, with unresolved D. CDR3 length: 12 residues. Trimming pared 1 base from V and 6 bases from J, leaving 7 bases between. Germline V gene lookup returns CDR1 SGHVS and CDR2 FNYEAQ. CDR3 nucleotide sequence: TGTGCCAGCAGCTTAGAACACTCCGAGCAGTACTTC. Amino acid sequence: CASSLEHSEQYF.